This TCR beta chain was retrieved from a study of STAT5B mutations in CD4+ large granular lymphocyte leukemia. Control samples were healthy donors' buffy coats. Study-wide results and limits: TRBV06-family usage was enriched in top patient clones (8/27) versus controls (2/35). Patient CD4-sorted repertoires stayed more clonal than healthy ones after leukemic-clone removal. Higher CD4+ than CD8+ T-LGLL clonality might reflect small sample size.

The method was immunoSEQ multiplex PCR; TCRdb's version includes in-frame clones alone and lacks a portion of them. The sample lists around 24,000 clones; 55% to 75% were seen once. CDR3 size: 11 residues. This clone was seen a few times. Its antigen is currently unknown. The chain has TRBV21-1 and TRBJ1-1. TRBV21-1 counts as a pseudogene. The TCR originated in a human donor in good health. The specimen was CD4+ T cells from blood buffy coats. CDR3 amino acids: CASSKGPEAFF. The CDR3 region has the DNA TGTGCCAGCAGCAAAGGACCTGAAGCTTTCTTT.